A selection of T cell receptor beta chains follows, all from one sample in a study of OX40 agonist ivuxolimab in advanced cancers. Libraries were prepared by immunoSEQ multiplex PCR; TCRdb keeps only in-frame clonotypes and omits some of them. The table shows 70,000 to 85,000 clones, with approximately 90% occurring only once. Here the sequenced sample was CD4+ or CD8+ T cells sorted from blood, taken in a trial of the OX40 agonist ivuxolimab. The receptors derive from an adult with an advanced solid tumor such as melanoma, head and neck, liver or kidney cancer. Both conserved end residues are part of each CDR3. The order of the fields is CDR3 protein, CDR3 DNA, D gene, J gene, V gene, clone size. A D gene is named only where the DNA matches it firmly. Rows may omit the clone size; those that give it use once, few, many or a size class.

CDR3 protein: CASSQDWSRYEQYF
CDR3 DNA: TGCGCCAGCAGCCAAGATTGGTCCAGATACGAGCAGTACTTC
D gene: .
J gene: TRBJ2-7
V gene: TRBV4-1
clone size: .

CDR3 protein: CASSYPFNQPQHF
CDR3 DNA: TGTGCCAGCAGTTACCCTTTTAATCAGCCCCAGCATTTT
D gene: .
J gene: TRBJ1-5
V gene: TRBV6-6
clone size: .

CDR3 protein: CASCLAGAITYEQYF
CDR3 DNA: TGTGCCAGCTGCCTAGCGGGGGCTATAACCTACGAGCAGTACTTC
D gene: TRBD2
J gene: TRBJ2-7
V gene: TRBV28
clone size: .

CDR3 protein: CASSLSQGWTRYNEQFF
CDR3 DNA: TGTGCCAGCAGTTTATCGCAGGGCTGGACTCGCTACAATGAGCAGTTCTTC
D gene: .
J gene: TRBJ2-1
V gene: TRBV27
clone size: .

CDR3 protein: CASSIMSTGPYEQYF
CDR3 DNA: TGTGCCAGTAGTATAATGTCGACGGGACCCTACGAGCAGTACTTC
D gene: .
J gene: TRBJ2-7
V gene: TRBV19
clone size: .

CDR3 protein: CASRISTEAFF
CDR3 DNA: TGTGCCAGCAGGATTTCCACTGAAGCTTTCTTT
D gene: .
J gene: TRBJ1-1
V gene: TRBV28
clone size: .

CDR3 protein: CASSMLVGEQYF
CDR3 DNA: TGTGCCAGTAGTATGTTGGTGGGCGAGCAGTACTTC
D gene: .
J gene: TRBJ2-7
V gene: TRBV19
clone size: .

CDR3 protein: CASSGYGGEEQYF
CDR3 DNA: TGTGCCAGCAGCGGCTACGGGGGAGAAGAGCAGTACTTC
D gene: .
J gene: TRBJ2-7
V gene: TRBV5-8
clone size: few

CDR3 protein: CASGGQTPNTGELFF
CDR3 DNA: TGTGCCAGCGGTGGACAGACGCCGAACACCGGGGAGCTGTTTTTT
D gene: .
J gene: TRBJ2-2
V gene: TRBV2
clone size: .

CDR3 protein: CASSLPQEGNGYTF
CDR3 DNA: TGTGCCAGCAGTCTCCCGCAGGAGGGGAATGGCTACACCTTC
D gene: .
J gene: TRBJ1-2
V gene: TRBV28
clone size: .

CDR3 protein: CASIIDRGLYNEQFF
CDR3 DNA: TGTGCCAGCATCATAGACAGGGGACTTTACAATGAGCAGTTCTTC
D gene: TRBD1
J gene: TRBJ2-1
V gene: TRBV7-2
clone size: .

CDR3 protein: CASSIRRTSTDTQYF
CDR3 DNA: TGTGCCAGTAGTATTAGAAGGACTAGCACAGATACGCAGTATTTT
D gene: .
J gene: TRBJ2-3
V gene: TRBV19
clone size: .

CDR3 protein: CASSLEARGGSSGEQFF
CDR3 DNA: TGCGCCAGCAGCTTGGAGGCTCGCGGGGGGTCCAGTGGTGAGCAGTTCTTC
D gene: TRBD2
J gene: TRBJ2-1
V gene: TRBV5-1
clone size: .

CDR3 protein: CASTGRAWGSGANVLTF
CDR3 DNA: TGTGCCAGCACTGGACGCGCTTGGGGGTCTGGGGCCAACGTCCTGACTTTC
D gene: .
J gene: TRBJ2-6
V gene: TRBV27
clone size: .

CDR3 protein: CAEGQGTTDTQYF
CDR3 DNA: TGTGCCGAGGGACAGGGGACCACAGATACGCAGTATTTT
D gene: .
J gene: TRBJ2-3
V gene: TRBV21-1
clone size: .

CDR3 protein: CASSLLEDSIYEQYF
CDR3 DNA: TGTGCCAGCTCACTTTTGGAGGACAGCATCTACGAGCAGTACTTC
D gene: .
J gene: TRBJ2-7
V gene: TRBV18
clone size: .

CDR3 protein: CASSQDTEDYGYTF
CDR3 DNA: TGCGCCAGCAGCCAAGACACGGAGGACTATGGCTACACCTTC
D gene: .
J gene: TRBJ1-2
V gene: TRBV11-2
clone size: .